Sequencing of this TCR beta chain was carried out in a study of T cell changes during pregnancy in multiple sclerosis. TCRdb's table, derived via immunoSEQ multiplex PCR, lists solely in-frame clones and lacks some. Here the sample spans over 30,000 clones, about 90% being singletons. This clone was observed once. Germline CDR1 reads MNHNS; CDR2 reads SASEGT. The CDR3 loop spans 9 amino acids. V was pared by 6 bases and J by 14 bases, with 1 base of the junction left unmatched. The genes are TRBV6-1 and TRBJ2-1; TRBD2 aligns across 7 bases. The clonotype originates from a female donor in good health, enrolled as a control in a pregnancy study. The sequenced sample was CD4+ T cells from peripheral blood mononuclear cells, obtained in the third trimester of pregnancy. The CDR3 bases are TGTGCCAGCAGGGGAGGGAAGTTCTTC. Translating gives CASRGGKFF.